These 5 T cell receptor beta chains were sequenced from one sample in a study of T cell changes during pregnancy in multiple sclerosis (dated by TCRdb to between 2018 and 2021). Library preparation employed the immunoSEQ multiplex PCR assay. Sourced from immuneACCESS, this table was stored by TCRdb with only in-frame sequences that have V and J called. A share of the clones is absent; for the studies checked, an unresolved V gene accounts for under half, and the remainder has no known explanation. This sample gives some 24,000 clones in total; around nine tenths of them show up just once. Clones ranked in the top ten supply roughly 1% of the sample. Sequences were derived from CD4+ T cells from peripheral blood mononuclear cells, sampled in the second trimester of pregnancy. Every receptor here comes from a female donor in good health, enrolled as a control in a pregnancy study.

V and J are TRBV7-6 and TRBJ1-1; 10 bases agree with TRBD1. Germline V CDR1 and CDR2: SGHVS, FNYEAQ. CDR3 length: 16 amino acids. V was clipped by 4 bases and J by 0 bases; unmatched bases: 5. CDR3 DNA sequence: TGTGCCAGCAGCTCGGGACAGGGGTTCATGAACACTGAAGCTTTCTTT. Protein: CASSSGQGFMNTEAFF.

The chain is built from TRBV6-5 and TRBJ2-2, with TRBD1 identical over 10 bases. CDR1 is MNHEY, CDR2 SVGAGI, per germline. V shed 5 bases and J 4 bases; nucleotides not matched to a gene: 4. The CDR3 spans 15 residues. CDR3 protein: CASSGRDRGTGELFF. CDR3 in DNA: TGTGCCAGCAGTGGTCGGGACAGGGGCACCGGGGAGCTGTTTTTT.

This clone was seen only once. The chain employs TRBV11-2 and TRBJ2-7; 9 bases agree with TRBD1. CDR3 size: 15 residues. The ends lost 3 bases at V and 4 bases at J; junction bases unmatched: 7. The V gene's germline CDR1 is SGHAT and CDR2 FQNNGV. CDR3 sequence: CASSLGQGGLYEQYF. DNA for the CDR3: TGTGCCAGCAGCTTGGGACAGGGTGGGTTGTACGAGCAGTACTTC.

The DNA for the CDR3 is TGCGCCAGCAGCTTCAATGGACAGGGGGGCCTGGAGACCCAGTACTTC. Translation gives CASSFNGQGGLETQYF. V gene TRBV5-1 combines with J gene TRBJ2-5; 10 positions agree with TRBD1. The CDR3 is 16 amino acids. The germline V gene has CDR1 SGHRS and CDR2 YFSETQ. The V gene end was trimmed by 2 bases and the J gene end by 5 bases; junction bases not matched to a gene: 9. The entire variable domain, with the rest obtained from reference TRBV5-1 and TRBJ2-5, is as follows: KAGVTQTPRYLIKTRGQQVTLSCSPISGHRSVSWYQQTPGQGLQFLFEYFSETQRNKGNFPGRFSGRQFSNSRSEMNVSTLELGDSALYLCASSFNGQGGLETQYFGPGTRLLVL.

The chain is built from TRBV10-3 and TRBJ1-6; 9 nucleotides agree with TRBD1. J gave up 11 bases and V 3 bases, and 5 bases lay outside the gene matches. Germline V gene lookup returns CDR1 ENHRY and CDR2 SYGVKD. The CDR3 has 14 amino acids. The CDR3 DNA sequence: TGTGCCATCAGTGACCCCGGACAGGGGACACCCCTCCACTTT. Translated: CAISDPGQGTPLHF.